Presented here are 2 T cell receptor beta chains from one specimen sequenced in a study of cytomegalovirus exposure and HLA in healthy donors (dated by TCRdb to about 2017). The library came from the immunoSEQ multiplex PCR assay. For the multiplex PCR, a mixture combining 60 forward primers for TCR Vbeta segments and 13 reverse primers for TCR Jbeta segments was used. Drawn from immuneACCESS, this table holds only the in-frame rearrangements with V and J called that TCRdb kept. Clones are partly lost; checked studies trace under half to an unresolved V gene and leave the rest unexplained. This sample has around 190,000 clones in its table, and roughly 77% of those were observed once. In total, the top ten clones hold roughly 1.5% of the sample. The sequencing sample was made of PBMCs. Receptors originate from a woman aged 45-59 years in good health and CMV-seronegative.

J is TRBJ1-4 and V is TRBV4-1, with 7 bases lining up with TRBD1. CDR1 is MGHRA, CDR2 YSYEKL, per germline. CDR3 size: 15 residues. V shed 6 bases, J shed 4 bases, and the junction held 8 bases outside the gene matches. The CDR3 protein is CASSQTGQLNEKLFF. The DNA of the CDR3 is TGCGCCAGCAGTCAGACGGGACAGCTTAATGAAAAACTGTTTTTT.

The chain has TRBV7-9 and TRBJ2-1, with 8 bases that match TRBD2. Trimming at V came to 5 bases and at J to 6 bases, leaving 6 bases not matched to a gene. In germline, CDR1 is SEHNR, CDR2 FQNEAQ (reference sequence). CDR3 length: 14 residues. DNA for the CDR3: TGTGCCAGCAGCCCGGACCTAGCGGGCAATGAGCAGTTCTTC. It codes for CASSPDLAGNEQFF.